Shown below are 30 T cell receptor beta chains from a single sample sequenced in a study of CD8+ T cells in alopecia areata. Investigators isolated RNA and reverse transcribed it into cDNA to act as the sequencing template. Libraries were prepared by immunoSEQ multiplex PCR; TCRdb keeps only in-frame clonotypes and omits some of them. Among some 99,000 clones listed, around 60% were seen once. Treatment specified: oral pan-JAK inhibitor, 5-10 mg twice daily. Material: CD8+ T cells sorted from blood, obtained at week 4, from a patient treated with tofacitinib. These receptors all stem from a human donor with alopecia areata.

Details on this clone: Other DNA sequences in this sample translate to the same CDR3. The V gene is TRBV5-1, the J gene TRBJ2-2; 8 bases fit TRBD1. The CDR3 contains 14 residues. From germline, CDR1 is SGHRS and CDR2 YFSETQ. Trimming took 4 bases from V and 4 from J; bases not matched to a gene: 3. Here the CDR3 DNA reads TGCGCCAGCAGCCCTGGGACAGGCACCGGGGAGCTGTTTTTT. Protein sequence: CASSPGTGTGELFF.

The sample holds a few counts of this clone. The rearrangement uses TRBV4-3 and TRBJ2-7, with TRBD2 identical over 7 bases. The CDR3 runs to 14 residues. From germline, CDR1 is LGHNA and CDR2 YSLEER. V was pared by 4 bases and J by 5 bases, with 8 bases of the junction left unmatched. The CDR3 DNA reads as TGCGCCAGCAGCCGCGGGGAGGGACGGAACGAGCAGTACTTC. This codes for CASSRGEGRNEQYF.

V usage is TRBV27 and J usage is TRBJ2-7; TRBD1 might be the D (5 bases). The CDR3 is 15 residues long. Trimming pared 0 bases from V and 2 bases from J, leaving 11 bases between. Germline CDR1 is MNHEY and CDR2 is SMNVEV (reference sequence). The DNA of the CDR3 is TGTGCCAGCAGTTTATCCACAGGACCAACCTACGAGCAGTACTTC. It codes for CASSLSTGPTYEQYF.

The V and J genes are TRBV7-9 and TRBJ2-7; D is tentatively TRBD1 or TRBD2 (5 bases each). Trimming pared 1 base from V and 3 bases from J, leaving 16 bases between. The germline V gene encodes CDR1 SEHNR and CDR2 FQNEAQ (reference sequence). This CDR3 comprises 16 residues. The CDR3 DNA reads TGTGCCAGCAGCTTAGTGGCCGGGACGAGAGTCTACGAGCAGTACTTC. The encoded protein is CASSLVAGTRVYEQYF.

DNA for the CDR3: TGTGCCAGCAGTGAAACGACCTACGAGCAGTACTTC. Its translation: CASSETTYEQYF. The chain joins TRBV2 to TRBJ2-7; D remains unclear. V was shortened by 2 bases and J by 2 bases, with 4 bases between the two germline ends. The CDR3 has 12 amino acids. Per germline, CDR1 SNHLY and CDR2 FYNNEI.

The count of this clone is one. The chain employs TRBV18 and TRBJ2-5, with D possibly being TRBD1 (5 bases). The CDR3 covers 14 residues. In germline, CDR1 is KGHSH, CDR2 LQKENI. The germline V and J ends were trimmed by 1 base and 13 bases, with 19 bases remaining between them. CDR3 DNA: TGTGCCAGCTCACCACGGGGCTCGACACCTCCTATGTACTTC. It codes for CASSPRGSTPPMYF.

The gene calls are TRBV7-2 and TRBJ2-3, with TRBD2 identical over 7 bases. Germline V gene lookup returns CDR1 SGHTA and CDR2 FQGNSA. This CDR3 comprises 15 residues. The J segment lost 5 bases and the V segment lost 4 bases, leaving 9 bases of the junction unmatched. In DNA form, the CDR3 reads TGTGCCAGCAGCTCGTTGGAAATAGCGGGAGATACGCAGTATTTT. Its protein is CASSSLEIAGDTQYF.

The genes are TRBV29-1 and TRBJ2-1; perhaps TRBD2 as D (5 bases). CDR3 length: 11 amino acids. Germline V gene lookup returns CDR1 SQVTM and CDR2 ANQGSEA. Trimming stripped 6 bases from V and 8 bases from J, with 11 bases between. The CDR3 spells CSVRAPDEQFF. The CDR3 nucleotides read TGCAGCGTGCGGGCCCCGGATGAGCAGTTCTTC.

This clone was detected only once. The chain has TRBV19 and TRBJ1-5; D not certain. This CDR3 is 15 amino acids long. V lost 1 base to trimming and J lost 4 bases, with 11 bases between them. The germline gives CDR1 LNHDA, CDR2 SQIVND (reference sequence). CDR3 protein: CASSIVAGPNQPQHF. The CDR3 region has the DNA TGTGCCAGTAGTATAGTGGCCGGGCCTAATCAGCCCCAGCATTTT.

This clone has only one observation. The chain couples TRBV5-4 to TRBJ2-6; TRBD2 might be the D (5 bases). The CDR3 runs to 16 residues. V was pared by 4 bases and J by 0 bases, with 11 bases between. Germline lookup yields CDR1 SGHNT and CDR2 YYREEE (reference sequence). In nucleotides, the CDR3 is TGTGCCAGCAGCCCCGGGGTGGTCTCTGGGGCCAACGTCCTGACTTTC. Protein product: CASSPGVVSGANVLTF.

The chain employs TRBV16 and TRBJ1-2; 9 bases are shared with TRBD1. The CDR3 has 16 amino acids. Per germline, CDR1 KGHSY and CDR2 FQNENV. J lost 2 bases, V lost 1 base, and 5 bases had no gene match. The CDR3 is CASSQYHGQGNYGYTF. The CDR3 DNA reads TGTGCCAGCAGCCAATATCACGGACAGGGGAACTATGGCTACACCTTC.

The V gene is TRBV13, the J gene TRBJ2-3, with unresolved D. Germline CDR1 PRHDT, CDR2 FYEKMQ (reference sequence). V was clipped by 1 base and J by 4 bases, with 3 bases between them. This CDR3 comprises 12 residues. The CDR3 loop reads CASSLEADTQYF. The CDR3 region has the DNA TGTGCCAGCAGCTTAGAAGCAGATACGCAGTATTTT.

The chain couples TRBV28 to TRBJ2-5; D possibly corresponds to TRBD2 (7 bases). The V end was cut by 6 bases, the J end by 4 bases, with 30 bases between. This CDR3 comprises 19 residues. Germline CDR1 MDHEN, CDR2 SYDVKM. CDR3 nucleotide sequence: TGTGCCAGCAGCCGAGCCCCGTGGGGGGCCTCGAGGGAGGGAGAGACCCAGTACTTC. Amino acids: CASSRAPWGASREGETQYF.

This clone has more than one count but fewer than ten. V is TRBV7-9 and J is TRBJ2-3; D unclear. The CDR3 contains 15 residues. Trimming cost V 5 bases and J 3 bases, with 15 bases left between them. From germline, CDR1 is SEHNR and CDR2 FQNEAQ (reference sequence). CDR3 in DNA: TGTGCCAGCAGCCCTGACGGCTTCCAGACAGATACGCAGTATTTT. Translated, it gives CASSPDGFQTDTQYF.

This chain connects TRBV5-1 to TRBJ2-2; tentatively, D is TRBD1 (5 bases). The V and J ends lost 4 bases and 0 bases respectively, with 10 bases between them. Germline assignment: CDR1 SGHRS and CDR2 YFSETQ. This CDR3 region has 15 residues. CDR3: CASSHRNSNTGELFF. Here the CDR3 DNA reads TGCGCCAGCAGCCACAGGAACTCGAACACCGGGGAGCTGTTTTTT.

The V and J genes are TRBV7-2 and TRBJ1-6, with TRBD1 as a possible D gene (6 bases). Germline V lookup: CDR1 SGHTA, CDR2 FQGNSA. The germline V and J ends were trimmed by 3 bases and 2 bases, with 17 bases remaining between them. The CDR3 is made up of 18 amino acids. In DNA form, the CDR3 reads TGTGCCAGCAGCTTGGGGGTAGGGGGTCGGACCTATAATTCACCCCTCCACTTT. The encoded protein is CASSLGVGGRTYNSPLHF.

V and J are TRBV29-1 and TRBJ1-1; possible D gene TRBD1, 6 bases. Germline CDR1 and CDR2: SQVTM and ANQGSEA. Trimming removed 7 bases from V and 2 bases from J, with 11 bases in between. This CDR3 spans 12 amino acids. The chain's CDR3 is CSDSTGNTEAFF. In DNA, the CDR3 is TGCAGCGATTCGACAGGAAACACTGAAGCTTTCTTT.

The chain uses TRBV29-1 and TRBJ1-1; TRBD1 is a possible D gene (5 bases). This CDR3 has 13 residues. Germline V gives CDR1 SQVTM, CDR2 ANQGSEA. V was cut by 5 bases and J by 6 bases, with 16 bases left in between. As DNA, the CDR3 is TGCAGCGTTCAGGGAGGCGCTCTGGCTGAAGCTTTCTTT. The encoded protein is CSVQGGALAEAFF. The full variable domain, rest sourced from reference TRBV29-1 and TRBJ1-1, is SAVISQKPSRDICQRGTSLTIQCQVDSQVTMMFWYRQQPGQSLTLIATANQGSEATYESGFVIDKFPISRPNLTFSTLTVSNMSPEDSSIYLCSVQGGALAEAFFGQGTRLTVV.

The V call is TRBV7-9, the J call TRBJ2-6, with a weak D call TRBD1 (7 bases). Germline CDR1 reads SEHNR; CDR2 reads FQNEAQ (reference sequence). The V end lost 5 bases, the J end lost 2 bases, and 19 bases lay between the germline ends. This CDR3 spans 18 amino acids. CDR3 sequence: CASSGVGDREAGANVLTF. The CDR3 nucleotides read TGTGCCAGCAGCGGAGTGGGTGACAGGGAGGCTGGGGCCAACGTCCTGACTTTC.

This clone was detected only once. This chain links TRBV7-9 with TRBJ2-5, with D maybe TRBD2 (6 bases). V shed 5 bases and J shed 0 bases, with 13 bases lying between them. CDR1 SEHNR and CDR2 FQNEAQ come from the germline V gene (reference sequence). There are 15 residues in the CDR3. The CDR3 DNA reads as TGTGCCAGCAGCCCTAGCTGGAGGGACCAAGAGACCCAGTACTTC. The encoded protein is CASSPSWRDQETQYF.

This chain links TRBV30 with TRBJ2-7, with TRBD1 matching 8 bases. Germline trimming cut 2 bases from V and 0 bases from J; bases unmatched to any gene: 6. Germline values: CDR1 GTSNPN, CDR2 SVGIG (reference sequence). CDR3 length: 15 amino acids. Written as DNA, the CDR3 is TGTGCCTGGAGTACCGGACAGGGTCGCTCCTACGAGCAGTACTTC. Its translation is CAWSTGQGRSYEQYF.

V is TRBV27 and J is TRBJ2-5, with a tentative D call TRBD2 (7 bases). This CDR3 spans 16 amino acids. CDR1 is MNHEY and CDR2 is SMNVEV in the germline V gene (reference sequence). Trimming removed 4 bases at V and 5 bases at J, with 20 bases between. CDR3 bases: TGTGCCAGCAGTTCCCGCGAGGGGGGGGCCTGGGAGACCCAGTACTTC. It is translated as CASSSREGGAWETQYF.

The CDR3 sequence: CACQRGFSYGYTF. CDR3 bases: TGTGCCTGCCAGCGGGGGTTCTCCTATGGCTACACCTTC. The genes are TRBV30 and TRBJ1-2; TRBD1 might be the D (5 bases). The germline V gene has CDR1 GTSNPN and CDR2 SVGIG (reference sequence). The CDR3 runs to 13 residues. The V end was cut by 6 bases, the J end by 4 bases, with 15 bases between. Full variable domain (outside the CDR3, taken from reference TRBV30 and TRBJ1-2): SQTIHQWPATLVQPVGSPLSLECTVEGTSNPNLYWYRQAAGRGLQLLFYSVGIGQISSEVPQNLSASRPQDRQFILSSKKLLLSDSGFYLCACQRGFSYGYTFGSGTRLTVV.

There are a few counts of this clone. The chain combines TRBV6-5 with TRBJ1-2, with D uncertain. V lost 5 bases and J 2 bases, leaving 12 bases between the germline ends. The germline CDR1 and CDR2 sequences are MNHEY and SVGAGI. This CDR3 has 14 amino acids. CDR3 in amino acids: CASSPQARNYGYTF. As DNA, the CDR3 is TGTGCCAGCAGTCCGCAAGCTAGAAACTATGGCTACACCTTC.

This chain joins TRBV4-1 and TRBJ2-6; D gene ambiguous. V shed 0 bases and J shed 4 bases, with 10 bases lying between them. The CDR3 contains 16 residues. Germline CDR1 reads MGHRA; CDR2 reads YSYEKL. CDR3 sequence (DNA): TGCGCCAGCAGCCAAGAACGCCAGCTGGGGGCCAACGTCCTGACTTTC. Translation: CASSQERQLGANVLTF.

The chain combines TRBV4-1 with TRBJ1-1; 8 bases fit TRBD1. Germline lookup yields CDR1 MGHRA and CDR2 YSYEKL. V lost 5 bases, J lost 4 bases, and 15 bases stayed unmatched. There are 17 residues in the CDR3. CDR3 loop: CASSGALGQAGGTEAFF. The CDR3 bases are TGCGCCAGCAGCGGAGCCTTGGGACAGGCAGGGGGCACTGAAGCTTTCTTT.

CDR3 in DNA: TGTGCCAGCAGCCATATTGTAGGCGGGGGCTTTCGGTTCTATGGCTACACCTTC. Translated: CASSHIVGGGFRFYGYTF. The gene calls are TRBV7-6 and TRBJ1-2; D is possibly TRBD1 (6 bases). The ends were cut back, 5 bases at V and 4 bases at J, with 26 bases in the middle. The CDR3 extends over 18 amino acids. CDR1 is SGHVS, CDR2 FNYEAQ, per germline.

In its sample, this clone was seen a few times. This chain links TRBV27 with TRBJ2-2, with D possibly called TRBD1 or TRBD2 (5 bases each). With 5 bases removed from V and 6 bases from J, the gap between germline ends came to 19 bases. Germline V gene data show CDR1 as MNHEY and CDR2 as SMNVEV (reference sequence). There are 16 residues in the CDR3. The CDR3 DNA reads as TGTGCCAGCAGTATCTCCGGGACCCTCTCCCCCGGGGAGCTGTTTTTT. Amino acid sequence: CASSISGTLSPGELFF.

This clone was seen a few times. The J gene is TRBJ2-7, the V gene TRBV6-1; D is possibly TRBD1 or TRBD2 (5 bases each). The CDR3 spans 15 residues. Germline CDR1 is MNHNS and CDR2 is SASEGT. Trimming left V 5 bases short and J 0 bases short, with 14 bases between. The CDR3 protein is CASSIGTVSSYEQYF. The CDR3 nucleotides read TGTGCCAGCAGTATCGGGACGGTGAGCTCCTACGAGCAGTACTTC.

This clone was seen repeatedly, ten times or more. The J gene is TRBJ2-3, the V gene TRBV7-9, with TRBD2 identical over 7 bases. CDR3 length: 15 residues. The ends lost 5 bases at V and 0 bases at J; junction bases unmatched: 5. Per germline, CDR1 SEHNR and CDR2 FQNEAQ (reference sequence). The CDR3 bases are TGTGCCAGCAGCCGCGGGACTACTAGCACAGATACGCAGTATTTT. It translates to CASSRGTTSTDTQYF.